Listed here are 3 T cell receptor beta chains from one sample, sequenced in a study of post-analysis software for immune sequencing data. Study-level results: There were five or six TRBV segments more frequent in patients than controls, and TRBV5-6, TRBV5-1 and TRBV20-1 were among them.

Unique molecular identifiers were built into the TCR beta cDNA libraries. TCRdb re-called the PCR reads with MiXCR, one entry per CDR3 protein. Counted here are 700,000 to 900,000 distinct CDR3 sequences, around 42% occurring once; the ten biggest clones make up 4.9%. What these receptors recognize is not known. The sample consisted of blood. These receptors were taken from a girl between 10 and 17 years old with multiple sclerosis.

The chain is built from TRBV6-6 and TRBJ2-4; D is perhaps TRBD2 (6 bases). The germline V and J ends were trimmed by 6 bases and 3 bases, with 18 bases remaining between them. The CDR3 has 16 amino acids. The germline gives CDR1 MNHNY, CDR2 SVGAGI (reference sequence). The CDR3 sequence is CASRVTSRDGKNIQYF. CDR3 DNA sequence: TGTGCCAGCAGAGTTACTAGCAGGGATGGCAAAAACATTCAGTACTTC.

The table lists this clonotype with a few counts. V is TRBV7-9 and J is TRBJ2-5; 7 bases fit TRBD1. The DNA end is a closer match to TRBJ2-7, so the J assignment may be wrong. This CDR3 contains 12 residues. Germline V gene data show CDR1 as SEHNR and CDR2 as FQNEAQ (reference sequence). In DNA, the CDR3 is TGTGCCAGCAGGGTAGGGGGCGGCGAGCAGTACTTC. It codes for CASRVGGGEQYF.

The V gene is TRBV30, the J gene TRBJ2-3; possibly TRBD2 for D (6 bases). Germline V lookup: CDR1 GTSNPN, CDR2 SVGIG (reference sequence). V was trimmed by 4 bases and J by 1 base, leaving 12 bases between them. The CDR3 spans 14 residues. CDR3 DNA: TGTGCCTGGAATGGGGGACTCGGCACAGATACGCAGTATTTT. Translated: CAWNGGLGTDTQYF. The variable domain in full, with the rest retrieved from reference TRBV30 and TRBJ2-3, is SQTIHQWPATLVQPVGSPLSLECTVEGTSNPNLYWYRQAAGRGLQLLFYSVGIGQISSEVPQNLSASRPQDRQFILSSKKLLLSDSGFYLCAWNGGLGTDTQYFGPGTRLTVL.